This T cell receptor (beta chain) was found in a study of cytomegalovirus exposure and HLA in healthy donors. In the case of this clone: Its antigen is as yet unknown. A junction boundary mismatches the germline segment, possibly from a read error.

13 Jbeta primers and 60 Vbeta primers were used for the PCR. Original handling: In a later analysis, 79 million or so unique TCR beta chains included roughly 11 million shared by two or more donors. This table comes from immunoSEQ multiplex PCR, and its TCRdb copy is limited to in-frame clones, with some not included. The V and J calls and the clone size are those of that table, but D and trimming were determined from the DNA. This repertoire shows about 97,000 clones, roughly four fifths found once; its top ten account for more than 5%. Germline V CDR1 and CDR2: SEHNR, FQNEAQ (reference sequence). This CDR3 comprises 16 residues. Findings and caveats of the study: Differences between HLA loci emerged in a later analysis of TCR association rates, with DRB1 most and HLA-C fewest. TRBV6-2, TRBV6-3 and some other V segments were unresolvable in 87-base-pair reads.

The V gene is TRBV7-9, the J gene TRBJ1-1; a weak D match, TRBD1 (5 bases). The TCR originated in a man in his forties in good health and CMV-seropositive. The sequenced sample was PBMCs. The CDR3 sequence: CSSSLAKTVGDTEAFF. CDR3 nucleotide sequence: TGTTCCAGCAGCTTAGCTAAGACAGTGGGCGACACTGAAGCTTTCTTT.